This T cell receptor (beta chain) derives from a study of T cells after yellow fever vaccination. General study points: Boosting was followed by the reappearance of most primary-vaccination clones (roughly 95% CD4, about 90% CD8).

UMIs and a universal primer site were added when TCR cDNA was made by 5'RACE template switching. TCRdb re-called the 5' RACE reads through MiXCR, storing one row per CDR3 protein. The sample holds about 360,000 distinct CDR3 sequences, 6.2% seen once. CDR3 length equals 14 residues. Trimming took 1 base from V and 12 from J, leaving 18 bases between them. Germline CDR1 reads LGHDT; CDR2 reads YNNKEL (reference sequence). This clonotype was recorded many times. The antigen remains unidentified. The chain combines TRBV3-1 with TRBJ1-1; TRBD1 is a possible D gene (5 bases). Sequenced here: PBMCs, sampled 5 days after the yellow fever booster vaccination. This receptor was taken from a man aged 30 to 45 who received the YFV17D yellow fever vaccine. The CDR3 region is CASSQGQRIVRSFF. For the CDR3, the DNA is TGTGCCAGCAGCCAAGGACAGAGAATCGTGAGGTCTTTCTTT. The entire variable domain, with the rest obtained from reference TRBV3-1 and TRBJ1-1, is as follows: DTAVSQTPKYLVTQMGNDKSIKCEQNLGHDTMYWYKQDSKKFLKIMFSYNNKELIINETVPNRFSPKSPDKAHLNLHINSLELGDSAVYFCASSQGQRIVRSFFGQGTRLTVV.